This T cell receptor (beta chain) comes out of a study of blood T cell repertoires in COVID-19. As for the study in general: Whether acute or convalescent, the COVID-19 samples came from the United States, Italy and Spain. T cells, B-cell-depleted T cells, or PBMCs supplied cDNA or gDNA.

In germline, CDR1 is SGDLS, CDR2 YYNGEE. The CDR3 sequence is 18 residues long. V gave up 3 bases and J gave up 0 bases; unmatched junction bases: 6. Study processing details: Amplification with reference gene primers provided the estimates of nucleated cell counts. The method was immunoSEQ multiplex PCR; TCRdb's version includes in-frame clones alone and lacks a portion of them. V, J and clone size reflect that table, while D and trimming were determined from the DNA. The repertoire holds about 210,000 clones, with 75% to 90% as singletons. The material sequenced was peripheral blood. The sequence was obtained from a woman between 40 and 50 years old with acute or convalescent COVID-19. V gene TRBV9 combines with J gene TRBJ2-5, with 15 bases fitting TRBD2. In nucleotides, the CDR3 is TGTGCCAGCAGCGAAGGACTAGCGGGGGGGCCCGACCAAGAGACCCAGTACTTC. This translates into CASSEGLAGGPDQETQYF.